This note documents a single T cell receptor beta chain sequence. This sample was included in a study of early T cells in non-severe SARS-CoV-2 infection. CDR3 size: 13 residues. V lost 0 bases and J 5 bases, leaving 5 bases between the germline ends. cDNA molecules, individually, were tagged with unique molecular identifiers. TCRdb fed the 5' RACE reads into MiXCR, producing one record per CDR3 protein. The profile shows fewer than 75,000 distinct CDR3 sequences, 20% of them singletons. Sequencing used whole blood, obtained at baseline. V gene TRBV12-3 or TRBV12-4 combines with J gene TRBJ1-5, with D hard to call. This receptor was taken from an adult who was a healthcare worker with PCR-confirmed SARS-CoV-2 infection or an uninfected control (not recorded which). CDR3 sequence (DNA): TGTGCCAGCAGTTTAGCGCAGTATCAGCCCCAGCATTTT. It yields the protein CASSLAQYQPQHF.